Given below is one T cell receptor (beta chain) in context. The target antigen is unknown. Focal radiation was given together with CTLA-4 blockade (ipilimumab) to patients with chemo-refractory metastatic non-small-cell lung cancer. Repertoires were generated with immunoSEQ multiplex PCR, while TCRdb's copy carries only in-frame clones and drops some. The sample lists tens of thousands of clones, around 81% occurring once. These data originate in a study of radiotherapy plus CTLA-4 blockade in lung cancer. Findings of the study overall: Early blood T cell clone dynamics, with interferon-beta, were reported to best predict response. Radiotherapy was combined with ipilimumab, and tumor-derived TCR clones then expanded in blood.

Sample: peripheral blood, taken from a patient treated with radiotherapy plus ipilimumab. This TCR was recovered from a human donor with non-small cell lung cancer who had a partial response to radiotherapy plus ipilimumab. Some clones in this sample may be carry-over from other donors' samples.

CDR3 residues: CASSQDMGRRQFF. For the CDR3, the DNA is TGTGCCAGCAGCCAAGATATGGGGCGTCGGCAGTTCTTC. The chain links TRBV14 to TRBJ2-1; perhaps TRBD1 as D (5 bases). The CDR3 contains 13 residues. V shed 0 bases and J shed 12 bases, with 12 bases lying between them. CDR1 is SGHDN and CDR2 is FVKESK in the germline V gene.